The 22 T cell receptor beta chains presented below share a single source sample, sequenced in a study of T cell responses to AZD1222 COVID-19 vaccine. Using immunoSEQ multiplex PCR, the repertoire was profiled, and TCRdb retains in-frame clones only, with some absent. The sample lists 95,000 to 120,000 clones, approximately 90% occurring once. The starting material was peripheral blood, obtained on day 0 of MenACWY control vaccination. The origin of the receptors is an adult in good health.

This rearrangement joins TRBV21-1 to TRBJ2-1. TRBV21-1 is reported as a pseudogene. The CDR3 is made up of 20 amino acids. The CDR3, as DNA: TGTGCCAGCAGCAAACCCGGGGTCGGGGCAGGTGATTGTAGCTTCAATGAGCAGTTCTTC. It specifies CASSKPGVGAGDCSFNEQFF.

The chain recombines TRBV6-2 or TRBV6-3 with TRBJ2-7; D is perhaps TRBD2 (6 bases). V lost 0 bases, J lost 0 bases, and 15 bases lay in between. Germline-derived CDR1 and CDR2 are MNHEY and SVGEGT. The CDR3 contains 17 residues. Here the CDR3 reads CASSYSVGAGSSYEQYF. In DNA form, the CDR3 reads TGTGCCAGCAGTTACTCTGTCGGTGCCGGGAGCTCCTACGAGCAGTACTTC.

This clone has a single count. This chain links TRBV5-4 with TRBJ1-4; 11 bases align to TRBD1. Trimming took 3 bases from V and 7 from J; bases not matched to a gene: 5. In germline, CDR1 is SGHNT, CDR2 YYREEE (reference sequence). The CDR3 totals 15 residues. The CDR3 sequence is CASSYGTGGGEKLFF. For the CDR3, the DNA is TGTGCCAGCAGCTATGGGACAGGGGGAGGTGAAAAACTGTTTTTT.

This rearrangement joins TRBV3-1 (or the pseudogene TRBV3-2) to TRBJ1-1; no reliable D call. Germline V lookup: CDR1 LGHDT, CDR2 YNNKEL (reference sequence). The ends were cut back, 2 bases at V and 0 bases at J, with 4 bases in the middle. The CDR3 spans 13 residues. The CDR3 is CASSQFLNTEAFF. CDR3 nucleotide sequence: TGTGCCAGCAGCCAATTCCTGAACACTGAAGCTTTCTTT.

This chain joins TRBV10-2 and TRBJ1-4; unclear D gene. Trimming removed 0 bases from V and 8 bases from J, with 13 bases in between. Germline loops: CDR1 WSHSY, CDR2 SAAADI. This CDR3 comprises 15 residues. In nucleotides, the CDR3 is TGCGCCAGCAGTGAGTCAGCGGAGAGTACGGAAAAACTGTTTTTT. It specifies CASSESAESTEKLFF.

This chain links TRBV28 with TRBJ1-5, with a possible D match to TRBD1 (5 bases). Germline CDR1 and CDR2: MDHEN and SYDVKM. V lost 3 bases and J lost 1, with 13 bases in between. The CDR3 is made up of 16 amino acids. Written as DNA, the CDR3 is TGTGCCAGCAGTTTTATGAGGGGATTAAGCAATCAGCCCCAGCATTTT. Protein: CASSFMRGLSNQPQHF.

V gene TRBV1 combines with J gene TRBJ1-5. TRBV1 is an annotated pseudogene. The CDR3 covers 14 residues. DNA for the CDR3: TGCACCAGCAGCCCCCCTAGGGGACATCAGCCCCAGCATTTT. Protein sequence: CTSSPPRGHQPQHF.

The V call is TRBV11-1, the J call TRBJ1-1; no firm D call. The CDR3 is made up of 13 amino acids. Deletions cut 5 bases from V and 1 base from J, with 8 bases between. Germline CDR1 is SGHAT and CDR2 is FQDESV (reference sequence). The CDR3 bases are TGTGCCAGCAGCCACCTAGAGAACACTGAAGCTTTCTTT. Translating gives CASSHLENTEAFF.

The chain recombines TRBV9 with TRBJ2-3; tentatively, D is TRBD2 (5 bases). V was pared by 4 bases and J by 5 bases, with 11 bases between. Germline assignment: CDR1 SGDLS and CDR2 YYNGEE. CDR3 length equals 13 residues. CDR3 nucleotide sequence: TGTGCCAGCAGCCCCCGAGAGGGAGATACGCAGTATTTT. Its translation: CASSPREGDTQYF. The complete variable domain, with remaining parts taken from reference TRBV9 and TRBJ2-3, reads DSGVTQTPKHLITATGQRVTLRCSPRSGDLSVYWYQQSLDQGLQFLIQYYNGEERAKGNILERFSAQQFPDLHSELNLSSLELGDSALYFCASSPREGDTQYFGPGTRLTVL.

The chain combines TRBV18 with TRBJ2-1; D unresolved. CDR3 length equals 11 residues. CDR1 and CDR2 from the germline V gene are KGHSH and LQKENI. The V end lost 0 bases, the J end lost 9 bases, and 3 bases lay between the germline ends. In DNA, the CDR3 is TGTGCCAGCTCACCACCAGGTGAGCAGTTCTTC. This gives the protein CASSPPGEQFF.

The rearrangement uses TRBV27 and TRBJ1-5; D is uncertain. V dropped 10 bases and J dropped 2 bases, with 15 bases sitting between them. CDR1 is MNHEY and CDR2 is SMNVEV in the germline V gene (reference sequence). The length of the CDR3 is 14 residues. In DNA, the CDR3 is TGTGCCACCCGCGTAGGAGGAGGCAATCAGCCCCAGCATTTT. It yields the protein CATRVGGGNQPQHF.

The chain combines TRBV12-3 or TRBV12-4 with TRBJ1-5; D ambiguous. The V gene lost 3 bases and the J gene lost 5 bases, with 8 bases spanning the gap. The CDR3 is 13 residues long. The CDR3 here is CASSFQRDQPQHF. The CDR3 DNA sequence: TGTGCCAGCAGTTTCCAGAGGGATCAGCCCCAGCATTTT.

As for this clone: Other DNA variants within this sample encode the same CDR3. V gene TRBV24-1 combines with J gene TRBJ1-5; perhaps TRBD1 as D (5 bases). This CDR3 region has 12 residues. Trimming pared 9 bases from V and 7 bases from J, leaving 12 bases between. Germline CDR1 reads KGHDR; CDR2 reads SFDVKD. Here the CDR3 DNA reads TGTGCCACCGGGCAGGGCGGCCAGCCCCAGCATTTT. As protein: CATGQGGQPQHF.

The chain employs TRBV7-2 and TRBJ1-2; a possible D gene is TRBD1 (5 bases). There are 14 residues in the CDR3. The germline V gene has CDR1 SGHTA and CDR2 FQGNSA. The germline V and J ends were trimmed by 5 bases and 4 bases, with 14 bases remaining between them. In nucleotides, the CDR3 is TGTGCCAGCAGCCCAGAACAGGCGGGCTATGGCTACACCTTC. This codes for CASSPEQAGYGYTF.

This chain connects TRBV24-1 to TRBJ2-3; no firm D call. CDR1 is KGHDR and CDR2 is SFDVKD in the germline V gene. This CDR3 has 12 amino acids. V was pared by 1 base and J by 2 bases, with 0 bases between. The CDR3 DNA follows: TGTGCCACCAGTGATTTCACAGATACGCAGTATTTT. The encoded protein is CATSDFTDTQYF.

CDR3 sequence (DNA): TGTGCCAGCAGTTATCACAGGGGATCGAACACTGAAGCTTTCTTT. Translated, it gives CASSYHRGSNTEAFF. The chain uses TRBV2 and TRBJ1-1; 7 bases are shared with TRBD1. There are 15 residues in the CDR3. The germline gives CDR1 SNHLY, CDR2 FYNNEI. V was pared by 5 bases and J by 1 base, with 7 bases of the junction left unmatched.

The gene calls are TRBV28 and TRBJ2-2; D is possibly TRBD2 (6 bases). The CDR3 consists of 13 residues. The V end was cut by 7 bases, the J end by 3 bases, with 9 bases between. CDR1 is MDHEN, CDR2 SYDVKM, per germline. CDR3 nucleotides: TGTGCCAGCATTAGGAGGGACACCGGGGAGCTGTTTTTT. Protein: CASIRRDTGELFF.

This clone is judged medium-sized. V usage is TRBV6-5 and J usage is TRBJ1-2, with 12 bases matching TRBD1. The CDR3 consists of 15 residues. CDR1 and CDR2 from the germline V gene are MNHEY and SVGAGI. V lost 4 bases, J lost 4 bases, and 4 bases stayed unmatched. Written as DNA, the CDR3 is TGTGCCAGCAGTTGGGGGACAGGGGGCTTCTATGGCTACACCTTC. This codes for CASSWGTGGFYGYTF.

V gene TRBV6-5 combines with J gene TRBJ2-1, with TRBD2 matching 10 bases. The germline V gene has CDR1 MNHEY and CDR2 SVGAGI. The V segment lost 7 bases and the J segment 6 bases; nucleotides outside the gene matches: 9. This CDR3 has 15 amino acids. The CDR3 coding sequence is TGTGCCAGCACAACTAGGGCTAGCGGGGGCAATGAGCAGTTCTTC. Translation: CASTTRASGGNEQFF.

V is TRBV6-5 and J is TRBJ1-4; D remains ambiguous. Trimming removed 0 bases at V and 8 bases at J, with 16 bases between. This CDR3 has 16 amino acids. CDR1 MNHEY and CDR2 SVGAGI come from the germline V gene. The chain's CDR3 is CASSYSVGERREKLFF. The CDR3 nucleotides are TGTGCCAGCAGTTACTCCGTCGGGGAGAGGAGGGAAAAACTGTTTTTT.

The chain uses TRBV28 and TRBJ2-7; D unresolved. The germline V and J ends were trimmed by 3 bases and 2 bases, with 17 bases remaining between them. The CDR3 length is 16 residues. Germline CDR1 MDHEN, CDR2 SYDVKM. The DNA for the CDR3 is TGTGCCAGCAGTTTGCCCAGCCCTCCGGCCGCCTACGAGCAGTACTTC. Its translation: CASSLPSPPAAYEQYF. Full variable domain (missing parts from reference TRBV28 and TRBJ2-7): DVKVTQSSRYLVKRTGEKVFLECVQDMDHENMFWYRQDPGLGLRLIYFSYDVKMKEKGDIPEGYSVSREKKERFSLILESASTNQTSMYLCASSLPSPPAAYEQYFGPGTRLTVT.

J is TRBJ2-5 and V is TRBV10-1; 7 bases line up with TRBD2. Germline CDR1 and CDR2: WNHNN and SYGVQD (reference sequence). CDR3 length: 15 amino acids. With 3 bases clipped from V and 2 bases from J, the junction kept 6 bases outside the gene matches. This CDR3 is CASSDSGGIQETQYF. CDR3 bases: TGCGCCAGCAGTGACTCCGGGGGGATTCAAGAGACCCAGTACTTC.